The entry below gives a single TCR beta chain sequence along with its context. The antigen is not known. RNA extraction was followed by reverse transcription into cDNA, which acted as the sequencing template. This table comes from immunoSEQ multiplex PCR, and its TCRdb copy is limited to in-frame clones, with some not included. The table lists roughly 200,000 clones, roughly 53% of them singletons. This specimen comes from a study of CD8+ T cells in alopecia areata. Findings of the study overall: Normal skin contains resident alphabeta T cells, and these are also sequenced in scalp samples.

This sample's treatment: oral pan-JAK inhibitor, 5-10 mg twice daily. The germline gives CDR1 GTSNPN, CDR2 SVGIG (reference sequence). The CDR3 covers 14 residues. V was pared by 4 bases and J by 0 bases, with 12 bases between. The origin of this receptor is a human donor with alopecia areata. The sample was CD8+ T cells sorted from blood, taken at week 24, from a patient treated with tofacitinib. The genes are TRBV30 and TRBJ1-1; no clear D. The CDR3 loop reads CAWNAGTVNTEAFF. The CDR3 DNA is TGTGCCTGGAATGCTGGAACGGTGAACACTGAAGCTTTCTTT.